This T cell receptor (beta chain) was sequenced during a study of radiation and T cells in renal cell carcinoma. General observations from the study: Baseline intratumoral clonotype presence is unknown without pretreatment biopsies.

About this clone: Its antigen remains unknown.

The protocol was immunoSEQ multiplex PCR, while the TCRdb copy is restricted to in-frame clones and leaves out a portion. Of about 130,000 clones listed, about four fifths are singletons. CDR3 length: 14 amino acids. Deletions cut 5 bases from V and 4 bases from J, with 13 bases between. In germline, CDR1 is WNHNN, CDR2 SYGVQD (reference sequence). As to time point: blood 2 weeks post-SBRT. Noted treatment: 15 Gy SBRT to primary tumor, nephrectomy 4 weeks later. Radiation-treated patients gave blood at baseline, week 2 and week 4. The patient's renal cell carcinoma had clear cell pathology. This sequence was found in a man aged 50 to 59 with renal cell carcinoma. The sequencing used blood, collected from a patient whose treatment included radiotherapy and nephrectomy. The chain couples TRBV10-1 to TRBJ2-3, with D possibly being TRBD2 (5 bases). In nucleotides, the CDR3 is TGCGCCAGCAGTCGGGGAGTAGTGCCAGATACGCAGTATTTT. Protein sequence: CASSRGVVPDTQYF.